This TCR beta chain was found in a study of blood T cell repertoires in COVID-19. Only a few counts were recorded for this clone. The CDR3 sequence is 17 residues long. The V gene end was trimmed by 1 base and the J gene end by 7 bases; junction bases not matched to a gene: 11. Germline V gene sequence: CDR1 SGHTA, CDR2 FQGNSA. Clones were read by immunoSEQ multiplex PCR, and TCRdb kept only the in-frame ones, dropping some. The data contain 70,000 to 80,000 clones, around 79% of them singletons. This chain connects TRBV7-2 to TRBJ1-4; 8 nucleotides align to TRBD1. The TCR originated in a man aged 50 or older with acute or convalescent COVID-19. Sequencing was carried out using peripheral blood. Written as DNA, the CDR3 is TGTGCCAGCAGCTTAGGAATGATGCCAGGGGGCAGTGAAAAACTGTTTTTT. It is translated as CASSLGMMPGGSEKLFF.